The source of this T cell receptor beta chain is a study of T cell responses to AZD1222 COVID-19 vaccine. General observations from the study: Repertoire sampling was restricted to post-peak T cell response timepoints. Donors skewed white British and female; clonal diversity was possibly underestimated.

A note on this clone: What it recognizes is unknown.

Second-dose timings of about 4 or about 12 weeks were pooled. Sequencing used immunoSEQ multiplex PCR; TCRdb keeps in-frame clones, though not all of them. The sample contains tens of thousands of clones, around 90% of which appear only once. Sample: peripheral blood, taken 28 days after the second AZD1222 dose. This sequence was found in an adult who received the AZD1222 COVID-19 vaccine.

The CDR3 DNA follows: TGTGCCAGCAGAACGCTCGGGACAGGGAGGCTCCACTTT. Translation gives CASRTLGTGRLHF. V gene TRBV19 combines with J gene TRBJ1-6; 9 nucleotides match TRBD1. Trimming removed 9 bases from V and 16 bases from J; junction bases left unmatched: 13. Germline CDR1 and CDR2: LNHDA and SQIVND (reference sequence). CDR3 length: 13 residues.